Listed here are 3 T cell receptor beta chains from one sample, sequenced in a study of T cells in placental villitis. The libraries were made with immunoSEQ v4. Some clones are missing from TCRdb's copy, which holds only in-frame ones; the method was immunoSEQ multiplex PCR. This table holds around 800 clones, about nine tenths found once. Sequences were obtained from placental tissue containing maternal and fetal cells. Receptors were obtained from a human donor in good health; the placental T cells may come from both mother and fetus.

The J gene is TRBJ2-7, the V gene TRBV5-1, with TRBD2 matching 9 bases. Trimming at V came to 2 bases and at J to 3 bases, leaving 9 bases not matched to a gene. The CDR3 runs 16 residues. Germline CDR1 and CDR2: SGHRS and YFSETQ. DNA for the CDR3: TGCGCCAGCAGCTTTTATAGCGGGAGATGGGACTACGAGCAGTACTTC. Protein sequence: CASSFYSGRWDYEQYF.

The chain combines TRBV9 with TRBJ2-5; the D is unclear. The better agreement between TRBJ2-7 and the DNA end casts doubt on the J call. There are 14 residues in the CDR3. CDR1 and CDR2 from the germline V gene are SGDLS and YYNGEE. The CDR3 region is CASSVAVSSYEQYF. DNA of the CDR3: TGTGCCAGCAGCGTAGCGGTGAGCTCCTACGAGCAGTACTTC.

J is TRBJ1-4 and V is TRBV5-1, with no clear D. Germline-derived CDR1 and CDR2 are SGHRS and YFSETQ. V was cut by 0 bases and J by 0 bases, with 3 bases left in between. The CDR3 length is 14 residues. For the CDR3, the DNA is TGCGCCAGCAGCTTGGCAACAACTAATGAAAAACTGTTTTTT. It yields the protein CASSLATTNEKLFF.